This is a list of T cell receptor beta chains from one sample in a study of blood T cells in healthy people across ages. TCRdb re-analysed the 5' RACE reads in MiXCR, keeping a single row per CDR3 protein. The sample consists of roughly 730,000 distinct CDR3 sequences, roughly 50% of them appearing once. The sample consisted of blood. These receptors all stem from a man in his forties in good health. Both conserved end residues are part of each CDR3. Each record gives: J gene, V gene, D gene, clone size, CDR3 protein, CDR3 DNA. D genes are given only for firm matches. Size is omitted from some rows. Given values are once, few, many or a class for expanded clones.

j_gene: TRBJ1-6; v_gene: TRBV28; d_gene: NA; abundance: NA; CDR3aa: CASSGKTGPPNSPLHF; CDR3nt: TGTGCCAGCAGTGGTAAAACAGGGCCCCCAAATTCACCCCTCCACTTT
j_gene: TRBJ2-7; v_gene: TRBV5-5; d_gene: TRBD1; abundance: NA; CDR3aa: CASRDPGQGYEQYF; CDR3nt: TGTGCCAGCAGAGACCCGGGACAGGGCTACGAGCAGTACTTC
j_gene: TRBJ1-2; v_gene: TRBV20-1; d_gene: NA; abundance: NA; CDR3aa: CSAEDRSYGYTF; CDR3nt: TGCAGTGCAGAGGATCGTAGCTATGGCTACACCTTC
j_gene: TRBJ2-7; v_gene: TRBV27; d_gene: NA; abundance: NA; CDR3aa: CASSFKNRETYEQYF; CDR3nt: TGTGCCAGCAGTTTTAAGAACAGGGAGACCTACGAGCAGTACTTC
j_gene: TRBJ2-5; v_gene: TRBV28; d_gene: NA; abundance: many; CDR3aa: CASSFPRRVEETQYF; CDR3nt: TGTGCCAGCAGTTTCCCCCGAAGGGTAGAAGAGACCCAGTACTTC
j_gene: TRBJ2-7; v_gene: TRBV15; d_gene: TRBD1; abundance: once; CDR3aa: CATSIETGGYEQYF; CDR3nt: TGTGCCACCAGCATAGAGACAGGGGGCTACGAGCAGTACTTC
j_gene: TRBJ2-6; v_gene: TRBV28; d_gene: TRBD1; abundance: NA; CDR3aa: CASSFSGQKTSGANVLTF; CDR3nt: TGTGCCAGCAGCTTCTCGGGACAGAAGACCTCTGGGGCCAACGTCCTGACTTTC
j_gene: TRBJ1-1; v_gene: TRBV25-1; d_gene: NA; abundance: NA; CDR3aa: CATTGHPNTEAFF; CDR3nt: TGTGCCACCACGGGACACCCGAACACTGAAGCTTTCTTT
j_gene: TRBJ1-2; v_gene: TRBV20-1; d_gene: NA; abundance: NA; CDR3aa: CSAKTGQEYGYTF; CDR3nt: TGCAGTGCCAAGACGGGCCAGGAATATGGCTACACCTTC
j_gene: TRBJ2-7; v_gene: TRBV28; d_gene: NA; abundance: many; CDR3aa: CASSLDWLAPRQYF; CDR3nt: TGTGCCAGCAGTTTAGATTGGTTAGCGCCGCGACAGTACTTC
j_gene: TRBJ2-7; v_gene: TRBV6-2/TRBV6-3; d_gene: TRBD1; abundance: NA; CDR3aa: CASTDRDYEQYF; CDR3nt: TGTGCCAGCACCGACAGGGACTACGAGCAGTACTTC
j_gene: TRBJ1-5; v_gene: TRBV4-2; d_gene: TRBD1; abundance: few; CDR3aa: CASSQHDRGDQPQHF; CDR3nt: TGTGCCAGCAGCCAACATGACAGGGGTGATCAGCCCCAGCATTTT
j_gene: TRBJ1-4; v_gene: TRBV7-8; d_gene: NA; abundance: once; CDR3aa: CASSLENEKLFF; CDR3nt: TGTGCCAGCAGCTTAGAGAATGAAAAACTGTTTTTT
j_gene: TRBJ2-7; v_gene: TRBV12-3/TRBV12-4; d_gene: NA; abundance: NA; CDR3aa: CASRAYEQYF; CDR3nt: TGTGCCAGCAGGGCCTACGAGCAGTACTTC
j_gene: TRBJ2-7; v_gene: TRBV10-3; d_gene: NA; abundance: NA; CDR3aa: CAIRARTSPTYEQYF; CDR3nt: TGTGCCATCAGAGCAAGGACCTCTCCGACCTACGAGCAGTACTTC
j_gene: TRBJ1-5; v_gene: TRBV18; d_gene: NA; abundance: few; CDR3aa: CASSPGTYQPQHF; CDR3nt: TGTGCCAGCTCACCCGGGACATATCAGCCCCAGCATTTT